This TCR beta chain was profiled in a study of CD8 T cells in Susac syndrome. An input of about 0.45 to 1 ug of RNA was subjected to reverse transcription using random hexamers. The amplification used immunoSEQ multiplex PCR on TCR beta CDR3; it spanned 54 Vbeta and 13 Jbeta. TCRdb reprocessed the immunoSEQ multiplex PCR reads with MiXCR, giving one entry per CDR3 protein. The data hold approximately 220,000 distinct CDR3 sequences, with approximately 90% observed a single time. This clonotype was sampled from a human donor with multiple sclerosis. Input material: CD8+ T cells from PBMCs.

The CDR3 is CASSFGPGEGYTF. CDR3 sequence (DNA): TGTGCCAGCAGTTTTGGCCCCGGTGAAGGCTACACCTTC. J is TRBJ1-2 and V is TRBV27; D not resolved. Germline V gene lookup returns CDR1 MNHEY and CDR2 SMNVEV (reference sequence). Trimming cost V 3 bases and J 8 bases, with 13 bases left between them. This CDR3 region has 13 residues.